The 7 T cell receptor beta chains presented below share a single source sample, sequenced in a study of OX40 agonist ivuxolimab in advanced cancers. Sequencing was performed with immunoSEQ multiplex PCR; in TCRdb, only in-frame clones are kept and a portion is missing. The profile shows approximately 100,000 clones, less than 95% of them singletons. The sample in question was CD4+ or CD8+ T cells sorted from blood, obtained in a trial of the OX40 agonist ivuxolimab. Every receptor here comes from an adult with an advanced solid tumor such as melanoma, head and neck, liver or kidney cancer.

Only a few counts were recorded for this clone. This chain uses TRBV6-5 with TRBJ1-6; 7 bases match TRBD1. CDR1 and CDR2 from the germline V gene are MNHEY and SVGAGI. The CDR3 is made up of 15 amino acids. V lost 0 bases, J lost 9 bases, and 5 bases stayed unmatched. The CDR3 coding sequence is TGTGCCAGCAGTTACTCGGGGACAGCGTCTTCACCCCTCCACTTT. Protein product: CASSYSGTASSPLHF.

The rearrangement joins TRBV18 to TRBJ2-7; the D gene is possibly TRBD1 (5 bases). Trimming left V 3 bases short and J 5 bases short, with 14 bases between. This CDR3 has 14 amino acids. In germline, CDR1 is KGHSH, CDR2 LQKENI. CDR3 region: CASSPPAGLDEQYF. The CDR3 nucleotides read TGTGCCAGCTCACCGCCGGCAGGGCTAGACGAGCAGTACTTC.

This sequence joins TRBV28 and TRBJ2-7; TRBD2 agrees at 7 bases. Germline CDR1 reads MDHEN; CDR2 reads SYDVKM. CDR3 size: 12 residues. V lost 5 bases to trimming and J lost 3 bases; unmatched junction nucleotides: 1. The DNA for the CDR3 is TGTGCCAGCAGTCCTAGCGGCTACGAGCAGTACTTC. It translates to CASSPSGYEQYF.

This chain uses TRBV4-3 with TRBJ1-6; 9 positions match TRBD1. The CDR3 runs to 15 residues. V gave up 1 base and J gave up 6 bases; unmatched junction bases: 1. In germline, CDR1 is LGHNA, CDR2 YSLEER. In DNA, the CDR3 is TGCGCCAGCAGCCAAGGACAGGGGGGTAATTCACCCCTCCACTTT. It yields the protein CASSQGQGGNSPLHF.

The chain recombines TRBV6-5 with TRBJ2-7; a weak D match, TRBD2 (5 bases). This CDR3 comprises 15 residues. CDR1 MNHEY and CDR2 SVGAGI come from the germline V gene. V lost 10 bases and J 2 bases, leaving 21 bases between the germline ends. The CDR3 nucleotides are TGTGCCACCGGGGTCCAAAACTACCCCCCCTACGAGCAGTACTTC. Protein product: CATGVQNYPPYEQYF.

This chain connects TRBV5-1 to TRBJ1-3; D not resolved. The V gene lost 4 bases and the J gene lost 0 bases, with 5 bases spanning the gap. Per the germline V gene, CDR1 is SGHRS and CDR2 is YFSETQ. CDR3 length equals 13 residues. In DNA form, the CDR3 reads TGCGCCAGCAGCCAAAGCTCTGGAAACACCATATATTTT. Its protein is CASSQSSGNTIYF.

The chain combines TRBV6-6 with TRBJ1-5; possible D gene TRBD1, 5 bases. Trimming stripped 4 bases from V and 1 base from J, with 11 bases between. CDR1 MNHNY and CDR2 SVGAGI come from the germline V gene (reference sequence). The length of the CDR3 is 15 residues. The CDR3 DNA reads TGTGCCAGCAGTTTCCAGGACACAAGCAATCAGCCCCAGCATTTT. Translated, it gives CASSFQDTSNQPQHF.